This T cell receptor beta chain comes out of a study of graft-versus-host responses after intestinal transplantation. Looking at the study overall: Recipients across the board were started on anti-thymocyte globulin induction, then kept on tacrolimus and steroids for approximately three years. Study-wide points: GvH clones occurred in recipient marrow; some first appeared in ileum or blood. The highest levels of circulating GvH clones went along with early declines in HvG clones after transplant. Graft-donor T cell macrochimerism coincided with high graft-versus-host to host-versus-graft clonal ratios in allografts.

CDR1 SGHNT and CDR2 YYREEE come from the germline V gene (reference sequence). This CDR3 is 18 amino acids long. Unmatched junction bases numbered 5, after V lost 3 bases and J lost 0 bases. As for this clone: Its antigen is undetermined.

The assay was immunoSEQ multiplex PCR, and TCRdb's table has in-frame clones only and misses some. The sample contains about 88,000 clones, under 95% of which appear only once. Sequencing was performed on unstimulated CD4+ T cells sorted from spleen or lymph node cells, taken before transplant. The V call is TRBV5-4, the J call TRBJ2-3; 15 bases are shared with TRBD2. This sequence was found in a human donor who was the organ donor for an intestinal transplant. The CDR3 DNA follows: TGTGCCAGCAGCTCTGGACTAGCGGGGGGGCTCAGCACAGATACGCAGTATTTT. Protein: CASSSGLAGGLSTDTQYF. Full variable domain (remainder filled in from reference TRBV5-4 and TRBJ2-3): ETGVTQSPTHLIKTRGQQVTLRCSSQSGHNTVSWYQQALGQGPQFIFQYYREEENGRGNFPPRFSGLQFPNYSSELNVNALELDDSALYLCASSSGLAGGLSTDTQYFGPGTRLTVL.